This T cell receptor (beta chain) was observed in a study of cytomegalovirus exposure and HLA in healthy donors (dated by TCRdb to between 2016 and 2019). Regarding the study in general: An earlier analysis of roughly 570 of the donors reported 276 Gb of sequence data and 95 million to 120 million unique TCR beta sequences obtained from about 170 million T cells. Roughly 290 gigabases of sequencing data and tens of millions of unique TCR sequences made up an early release that covered approximately 700 HLA-typed donors. Of the 300 to 500 genotyped donors, less than 90% were placed in the genetic ancestry cluster associated with self-reported Caucasian donors. The aim of the study was to test whether cataloging public T cell receptors could identify signatures of past pathogen exposure. The T cell repertoires of 700 or so subjects were profiled by immunosequencing and related to cytomegalovirus serostatus. Besides the first cohort of 666 subjects, a separate validation cohort made up of over 100 different subjects was used. To predict cytomegalovirus infection status, the study combined high-throughput TCR immunosequencing, statistical association of individual TCRs with disease status, and machine learning. In a later analysis, previously published TCR beta repertoires from some 640 donors were re-analyzed and high-resolution HLA genotyping was added so that TCR occurrence patterns could be studied. Rather than using new phenotypic data, the later analysis identified candidate immune exposures from TCR beta sequences and from how often those sequences occurred across donors. An earlier analysis of around 580 of the donors used high-throughput TCR beta sequencing to judge whether each TCR beta V gene segment behaved as functional or pseudogenic. Donor age, sex, ethnicity and CMV serostatus were compiled together with the repertoire data. A later genetic analysis took genome-wide SNP genotypes for about 55% of the 666 donors and used that subset as a discovery cohort. Every repertoire in the discovery cohort had been generated on one and the same sequencing platform. Both class I and class II loci were covered by HLA typing, at four-digit resolution. Typing coverage differed by locus: A, B, C, DRB1 and DQB1 were typed in roughly 620-630 donors, DQA1 in 500 to 550, DPA1 in nearly 610, and DPB1 in approximately 450. Four to six DR-DQ haplotypes were handled as single units for association and clustering, since linkage in the cohort was strong. Across roughly 420 genotyped donors of the cohort, an average of 235,054 unique TCR beta nucleotide sequences per donor were sequenced, and 15% to 20% of those sequences were non-productive. The paper as a whole reports these results and caveats: According to a later genetic analysis, donors in an Asian-associated ancestry cluster had fewer N-insertions in productive TCRs than the approximately 700-donor mean. The authors suggested that the approach could potentially be generalized to other disease states and immunological phenotypes. According to a later analysis, TCR association rates differed among HLA loci, with DRB1 alleles showing the most associated TCRs and HLA-C alleles showing the fewest. The cohort was sequenced for TCR beta chains only, and without alpha or paired-chain data the features that could be detected were limited. In a later analysis, HLA-associated TCR beta chains were found to be more clonally expanded and to have lower generation probabilities than equally common non-associated chains. According to a later analysis, most CMV-associated TCR beta chains appeared to be HLA-restricted, and the HLA associations seemed to be driven largely by CMV exposure. Because some donors lacked HLA typing at each locus, the association tests relied only on the typed subset. A further reported finding was that TCR beta sequences accurately predicted the HLA-A and HLA-B alleles for most subjects in the first cohort. Roughly uniform sequencing depth across donors was assumed in presence/absence analyses, although this assumption may not hold. Most TCR sequences were observed very rarely across donors, whereas some public TCRs were present in many individuals. Some 16 rarely observed V segments, including chromosome 9 orphons, were excluded from the earlier analysis of approximately 500 of the donors because counts were too low. Linkage disequilibrium might explain the correlated functional status among segregating V segments, but an unknown experimental factor could not be ruled out. Three of the identified cytomegalovirus-associated TCR beta chains were confirmed in vitro to be specific for cytomegalovirus antigens. An earlier analysis of 587 of the donors showed that most TCR beta V segments appeared in productive rearrangements either about 87% or about 30% of the time, which broadly matched IMGT annotations. When HLA alleles, especially DR and DQ, strongly co-occurred, TCR associations were difficult to assign to individual alleles. For the cohort, immune exposure information was limited to CMV serostatus. Specific HLA alleles were associated with roughly 17,000 TCR beta sequences at a false discovery rate of 0.05 in a later analysis. A total of around 150 TCR beta chains were listed by the study as associated with cytomegalovirus. Some IMGT-functional V segments, including TRBV6-2 and TRBV6-3, could not be told apart with the 87-base-pair reads, so those segments were excluded. The classifier was reported to diagnose cytomegalovirus status with high specificity and sensitivity in both the original cohort and the validation cohort. An association between a missense DCLRE1C variant and V-gene and J-gene trimming of TCR beta chains was found in a later genetic analysis and replicated in an independent cohort. The sequencing pipeline was judged likely to have produced a cluster of highly shared sequence variants as a technical artifact. A later analysis reported that several top co-occurrence clusters appeared linked to parvovirus B19, influenza, CMV and Epstein-Barr virus.

V is cut back by 1 base and J by 11 bases, with 3 bases in the junction unmatched. Taken from cysteine to phenylalanine, the CDR3 has 12 residues. The kept DNA is CDR3 alone, 36 bases in frame from the first base. The germline V gene encodes CDR1 SGHAT and CDR2 FQNNGV. The cohort was made up of 500 to 850 healthy bone marrow donors. At the time of sampling, every cohort member was nominally healthy, though immune exposures that went unrecorded were likely present. The donor tested CMV seropositive and was one of the 289 seropositive cohort members. Each donor provided a peripheral blood sample, and peripheral blood mononuclear cells were used for TCR beta sequencing. Genomic DNA extraction from the blood cell samples was performed with the Qiagen DNeasy Blood Extraction Kit. The library relied on the immunoSEQ multiplex PCR assay. The multiplex PCR relied on a mix of 60 forward primers for TCR Vbeta segments and 13 reverse primers for TCR Jbeta segments. The CDR3 region of rearranged TCR beta genes was amplified from genomic DNA by a multiplex PCR assay. Amplified TCR beta libraries were sequenced as 87-base-pair reads on the Illumina HiSeq System. As for how the authors treated the data: A later analysis counted about 76 million unique TCR beta chains across the 550 to 750 repertoires, and around 9.9 million of these chains were shared by at least two donors. A nearest-neighbor algorithm error-corrected the raw reads and collapsed the reads into unique sequences, merging closely related sequences to remove PCR and sequencing errors. Alignment of CDR3 sequences to IMGT reference sequences was used to assign V, D and J gene segments. For a sequence to be retained, a match of at least six nucleotides was required to both a V gene segment and a J gene segment. Rearrangements were classified as productive when the CDR3 lacked stop codons and remained in frame with V and J, and all other rearrangements were classified as non-productive. Following IMGT convention, CDR3 was defined as the stretch from the second conserved V-encoded cysteine up to the conserved J-encoded phenylalanine. The earlier analysis of about 620 of the donors excluded sequences that lacked an unambiguous match to a single V gene segment. In an earlier analysis of some 590 of the donors, a V segment was called functional when productive rearrangements were above 56.7%, and segregating when the standard deviation between donors exceeded 5%. A statistical classification framework was built for diagnosing cytomegalovirus status from the catalog of TCR beta chain sequences. V and J gene assignment, in a later analysis, came from comparing TCR nucleotide sequences with IMGT/GENE-DB human TR gene sequences. In a later analysis, CDR3 sequences and most-parsimonious VDJ recombination scenarios were assigned using the TCRdist pipeline. In a later analysis, each TCR beta chain was defined by its CDR3 amino acid sequence together with its V-gene family, and reads lacking a unique V-gene family were excluded. A later analysis removed roughly 590 highly shared, low-generation-probability nucleotide sequences to deal with suspected cross-contamination and a sequencing artifact. For each public chain, a later analysis derived a clonal expansion index from normalized ranks of inferred template counts within each repertoire. Generation probabilities in a later analysis came from a VDJ recombination model fitted to out-of-frame rearrangements, and those results were checked against IGoR. Hypergeometric tests were used in a later analysis to score TCR-TCR, TCR-HLA and TCR-CMV co-occurrence, with a repertoire-size bias correction applied to the TCR pairs. False discovery rates were estimated in a later analysis by permuting HLA or CMV assignments 20 times. A later analysis grouped co-occurring TCRs with DBSCAN, adding TCRdist sequence similarity when clustering within HLA-allele-positive subsets. Co-occurrence clustering excluded repertoires with fewer than 30,000 or more than 120,000 public chains, plus five with anomalous nucleotide sharing. TCRdb obtained this table from immuneACCESS and retained in-frame rearrangements with V and J assigned. These tables miss some clones; where compared with another copy, unresolved V genes account for less than half of the shortfall, and the remainder is unexplained. V and J calls and clone size are copied from that table; D and trimming were computed from the DNA. The sample table lists 110,000 or so clones, less than 70% of them with a count of one. Approximately 5.5% of the sample rests with the top ten.

On this clone itself: Its target antigen remains unknown. Base qualities are not recorded, but no much larger clone differs from it by a single base.

The clonotype was recovered from a woman in her 70s in good health and CMV-seropositive. Sequenced: PBMCs. Recombination linked TRBV11-2 to TRBJ1-1, with 8 middle bases fitting TRBD1. The DNA sequence is as follows: TGTGCCAGCAGCTTAGGGACAGGGCGTGCTTTCTTT. It translates to CASSLGTGRAFF.